The 5 T cell receptor beta chains reported below all come from one sample, sequenced in a study of shared clonotypes between healthy human individuals. This table comes from immunoSEQ multiplex PCR, and its TCRdb copy is limited to in-frame clones, with some not included. The repertoire has roughly 680,000 clones, approximately 77% of them found once; the top ten carry around 1.7%. The sample consisted of memory CD4+ T cells sorted from blood. Subset noted: CD45RA-negative fraction. All receptors derive from a woman younger than 45 in good health.

The chain uses TRBV5-4 and TRBJ2-1, with D perhaps matching TRBD2 (6 bases). Germline values: CDR1 SGHNT, CDR2 YYREEE (reference sequence). The CDR3 covers 15 residues. The germline V and J ends were trimmed by 4 bases and 1 base, with 12 bases remaining between them. The CDR3 here is CASSPLLASYNEQFF. DNA for the CDR3: TGTGCCAGCAGCCCACTACTAGCTTCCTACAATGAGCAGTTCTTC.

This chain connects TRBV28 to TRBJ2-7, with D possibly called TRBD1 or TRBD2 (6 bases each). V lost 4 bases and J lost 4, with 20 bases in between. Germline values: CDR1 MDHEN, CDR2 SYDVKM. The CDR3 sequence is 16 residues long. The CDR3 spells CASSSSGGALGYEQYF. CDR3 DNA: TGTGCCAGCAGTTCGTCCGGGGGCGCCTTGGGGTACGAGCAGTACTTC.

As regards this clone: Other DNA sequences of this sample code for an identical CDR3. The chain recombines TRBV29-1 with TRBJ1-3; the D gene is possibly TRBD1 (6 bases). The CDR3 covers 13 residues. Trimming pared 4 bases from V and 1 base from J, leaving 8 bases between. Germline V gene sequence: CDR1 SQVTM, CDR2 ANQGSEA. CDR3 nucleotides: TGCAGCGTTGTACAGGGATCTGGAAACACCATATATTTT. Amino acids: CSVVQGSGNTIYF.

This chain links TRBV5-1 with TRBJ1-3; TRBD1 is a possible D gene (6 bases). Per germline, CDR1 SGHRS and CDR2 YFSETQ. The CDR3 sequence is 16 residues long. The V gene lost 3 bases and the J gene lost 4 bases, with 17 bases spanning the gap. DNA for the CDR3: TGCGCCAGCAGCTCCCGAACAGGGCTTTCAGGAAACACCATATATTTT. It translates to CASSSRTGLSGNTIYF.

This clone was observed a handful of times. The chain employs TRBV19 and TRBJ1-3; no reliable D call. The ends were cut back, 3 bases at V and 0 bases at J, with 9 bases in the middle. CDR1 and CDR2 (germline): LNHDA, SQIVND (reference sequence). The CDR3 is made up of 15 amino acids. For the CDR3, the DNA is TGTGCCAGTAGTATGTACCGAAGCTCTGGAAACACCATATATTTT. This codes for CASSMYRSSGNTIYF.